Presented here are 29 T cell receptor beta chains from one specimen sequenced in a study of a mutant IDH1 vaccine in newly diagnosed glioma. Their antigens remain unidentified. As for time point: week 11, during vaccination. In the vaccine, a single dose held 300 ug of the mutant IDH1 20-mer peptide, along with topical imiquimod. Some clones are missing from TCRdb's copy, which holds only in-frame ones; the method was immunoSEQ multiplex PCR. The sample has roughly 130,000 clones, roughly 77% seen once. The sample here was PBMCs, taken from a glioma patient whose treatment included an IDH1 peptide vaccine. The receptors derive from a man aged 35 to 55 with glioma.

The CDR3 spells CASSRAGTGDNQPQHF. In nucleotides, the CDR3 is TGTGCCAGTAGTAGAGCCGGGACAGGGGACAATCAGCCCCAGCATTTT. The rearrangement links TRBV19 to TRBJ1-5, with 10 bases aligning to TRBD1. The ends lost 4 bases at V and 3 bases at J; junction bases unmatched: 6. The CDR3 sequence is 16 residues long. Germline-derived CDR1 and CDR2 are LNHDA and SQIVND (reference sequence).

The genes are TRBV15 and TRBJ1-5, with 8 bases matching TRBD1. This CDR3 has 16 residues. The V gene end was trimmed by 1 base and the J gene end by 6 bases; junction bases not matched to a gene: 8. Looked up from germline, CDR1 is LNHNV and CDR2 is YYDKDF (reference sequence). The CDR3 nucleotides read TGTGCCACCAGCAGAGGAGGACAGGGACGAGGTCAGCCCCAGCATTTT. Translating gives CATSRGGQGRGQPQHF.

This clone came up once. The chain couples TRBV28 to TRBJ1-2; D uncertain. The germline V and J ends were trimmed by 8 bases and 4 bases, with 11 bases remaining between them. Germline lookup yields CDR1 MDHEN and CDR2 SYDVKM. This CDR3 has 12 residues. CDR3 DNA sequence: TGTGCCAGCTCCTCCGGGAGCTATGGCTACACCTTC. Protein sequence: CASSSGSYGYTF.

The chain carries TRBV7-9 and TRBJ1-3; D gene uncertain. The length of the CDR3 is 15 residues. Trimming removed 0 bases at V and 4 bases at J, with 10 bases between. Germline CDR1 is SEHNR and CDR2 is FQNEAQ (reference sequence). In DNA form, the CDR3 reads TGTGCCAGCAGCTTAGCGGCCAGTGGGGGAAACACCATATATTTT. As protein: CASSLAASGGNTIYF.

The V call is TRBV28, the J call TRBJ1-5; D is possibly TRBD1 (5 bases). The germline V gene has CDR1 MDHEN and CDR2 SYDVKM. The V and J ends lost 2 bases and 1 base respectively, with 18 bases between them. There are 18 residues in the CDR3. CDR3 in DNA: TGTGCCAGCAGTTTAAGCCCCTCCCGCGCAGGGAGCAATCAGCCCCAGCATTTT. Protein sequence: CASSLSPSRAGSNQPQHF.

The J gene is TRBJ1-2, the V gene TRBV28; D is possibly TRBD1 (5 bases). Trimming pared 2 bases from V and 2 bases from J, leaving 12 bases between. CDR3 size: 15 residues. Germline loops: CDR1 MDHEN, CDR2 SYDVKM. CDR3 amino acids: CASSLRDLKNYGYTF. The CDR3 nucleotides are TGTGCCAGCAGTTTACGGGACTTAAAAAACTATGGCTACACCTTC.

The chain is built from TRBV5-8 and TRBJ1-2; D is unresolved. The CDR3 sequence is 13 residues long. Germline-derived CDR1 and CDR2 are SGHTS and YDEGEE. V was pared by 0 bases and J by 10 bases, with 13 bases between. The CDR3 spells CASSLAMSRSYTF. CDR3 nucleotides: TGTGCCAGCAGCTTGGCCATGAGCAGGTCCTACACCTTC.

This clone turned up a few times. The rearrangement links TRBV11-3 to TRBJ1-1; D remains unclear. Germline loops: CDR1 SGHNT, CDR2 YENEEA. V was trimmed by 0 bases and J by 3 bases, leaving 5 bases between them. The CDR3 spans 13 residues. CDR3 amino acids: CASSLDLDTEAFF. The DNA of the CDR3 is TGTGCCAGCAGCTTAGATCTTGACACTGAAGCTTTCTTT.

The rearrangement uses TRBV11-3 and TRBJ1-2; 8 bases align to TRBD1. CDR1 is SGHNT, CDR2 YENEEA, per germline. V shed 2 bases and J 6 bases; nucleotides not matched to a gene: 8. The length of the CDR3 is 15 residues. The CDR3 bases are TGTGCCAGCAGCTTAACCCGGGACAGGAGAAATGGCTACACCTTC. Translating it yields CASSLTRDRRNGYTF.

CDR3 sequence reads: CASSYDSVGYTF. The DNA of the CDR3 is TGTGCCAGCAGCTACGACTCGGTTGGCTACACCTTC. The chain uses TRBV5-6 and TRBJ1-2; D gene ambiguous. The germline V and J ends were trimmed by 3 bases and 7 bases, with 10 bases remaining between them. Germline assignment: CDR1 SGHDT and CDR2 YYEEEE. The CDR3 consists of 12 residues.

The rearrangement links TRBV10-3 to TRBJ2-5, with D maybe TRBD1 (6 bases). The germline V gene encodes CDR1 ENHRY and CDR2 SYGVKD. Trimming took off 11 bases at V and 2 bases at J, with 15 bases between the two ends. The CDR3 loop spans 13 amino acids. The CDR3 region has the DNA TGTGCCGCTGGGACAAGGATACAAGAGACCCAGTACTTC. Translated, it gives CAAGTRIQETQYF.

The chain is built from TRBV18 and TRBJ1-1; D is undetermined. Trimming left V 4 bases short and J 5 bases short, with 11 bases between. The CDR3 is made up of 13 amino acids. CDR1 and CDR2 from the germline V gene are KGHSH and LQKENI. Here the CDR3 DNA reads TGTGCCAGCTCACGTGACTCTGGGACTGAAGCTTTCTTT. This encodes CASSRDSGTEAFF.

The chain recombines TRBV6-1 with TRBJ1-4; D unresolved. The germline V gene has CDR1 MNHNS and CDR2 SASEGT. The CDR3 consists of 18 residues. Trimming took off 0 bases at V and 3 bases at J, with 17 bases between the two ends. For the CDR3, the DNA is TGTGCCAGCAGTGAAGCAGTGAGGGTTTGGGGAGCTAATGAAAAACTGTTTTTT. Amino acid sequence: CASSEAVRVWGANEKLFF.

This clone was seen only a few times. This chain uses TRBV5-1 with TRBJ2-2; possible D gene TRBD2, 5 bases. With 0 bases removed from V and 4 bases from J, the gap between germline ends came to 7 bases. The CDR3 has 14 residues. Germline loops: CDR1 SGHRS, CDR2 YFSETQ. As DNA, the CDR3 is TGCGCCAGCAGCTTGGGAGGGTTCACCGGGGAGCTGTTTTTT. Protein product: CASSLGGFTGELFF.

V gene TRBV27 combines with J gene TRBJ2-1; TRBD1 matches at 7 bases. With V trimmed by 5 bases and J by 4 bases, 8 bases remained unmatched. CDR1 and CDR2 (germline): MNHEY, SMNVEV (reference sequence). The CDR3 is 15 amino acids. This CDR3 is CASSPGQSIYNEQFF. The CDR3 nucleotides are TGTGCCAGCAGTCCGGGACAGAGTATATACAATGAGCAGTTCTTC.

The gene calls are TRBV7-9 and TRBJ2-7; 7 nucleotides agree with TRBD1. Germline V CDR1 and CDR2: SEHNR, FQNEAQ (reference sequence). After removal of 2 bases from V and 6 bases from J, the junction contained 7 bases not matched to a gene. The CDR3 has 14 residues. CDR3 nucleotides: TGTGCCAGCAGCTTAAAAGGGGGCTCATCCGAGCAGTACTTC. Its translation: CASSLKGGSSEQYF.

The CDR3 spells CASSRVGTGNEQYF. Written as DNA, the CDR3 is TGCGCCAGCAGCCGGGTGGGGACAGGGAACGAGCAGTACTTC. V gene TRBV4-3 combines with J gene TRBJ2-7; 9 bases map to TRBD1. The CDR3 length is 14 residues. Germline-derived CDR1 and CDR2 are LGHNA and YSLEER. J gave up 5 bases and V 4 bases, and 6 bases lay outside the gene matches.

The rearrangement uses TRBV15 and TRBJ1-2; a possible D gene is TRBD1 (6 bases). This CDR3 region has 14 residues. Germline V CDR1 and CDR2: LNHNV, YYDKDF (reference sequence). V was cut by 0 bases and J by 4 bases, with 9 bases left in between. CDR3: CATSREAGAYGYTF. In nucleotides, the CDR3 is TGTGCCACCAGCAGAGAGGCAGGGGCCTATGGCTACACCTTC.

This clone was seen a single time. J is TRBJ1-5 and V is TRBV5-1, with 7 positions matching TRBD1. V shed 0 bases, J shed 0 bases, and the junction held 0 bases outside the gene matches. The CDR3 length is 15 residues. CDR1 and CDR2 (germline): SGHRS, YFSETQ. CDR3 sequence: CASSLGDSSNQPQHF. CDR3 DNA: TGCGCCAGCAGCTTGGGGGACAGTAGCAATCAGCCCCAGCATTTT.

The rearrangement links TRBV6-5 to TRBJ2-7; D ambiguous. The V end lost 0 bases, the J end lost 0 bases, and 12 bases lay between the germline ends. The CDR3 is 16 residues long. Germline-derived CDR1 and CDR2 are MNHEY and SVGAGI. CDR3 loop: CASSYSIGQYSYEQYF. The CDR3, as DNA: TGTGCCAGCAGTTACTCGATCGGTCAGTACTCCTACGAGCAGTACTTC.

CDR3 residues: CASRQGSGNTIYF. CDR3 nucleotide sequence: TGTGCCAGTAGACAGGGGTCAGGAAACACCATATATTTT. The chain has TRBV7-9 and TRBJ1-3; 8 positions agree with TRBD1. V shed 9 bases and J 4 bases; nucleotides not matched to a gene: 5. CDR3 size: 13 residues. From germline, CDR1 is SEHNR and CDR2 FQNEAQ (reference sequence).

The chain employs TRBV5-5 and TRBJ1-2; weak D call: TRBD1 (6 bases). V lost 0 bases to trimming and J lost 4 bases, with 13 bases between them. Germline V gene sequence: CDR1 SGHKS, CDR2 YYEKEE (reference sequence). The CDR3 runs to 15 residues. CDR3 sequence reads: CASSLVPEGVYGYTF. CDR3 coding DNA: TGTGCCAGCAGCTTGGTCCCGGAGGGGGTCTATGGCTACACCTTC.

This clone was seen once. J is TRBJ2-7 and V is TRBV5-1; perhaps TRBD1 as D (5 bases). This CDR3 has 14 amino acids. V lost 4 bases and J 0 bases, leaving 11 bases between the germline ends. Looked up from germline, CDR1 is SGHRS and CDR2 is YFSETQ. In DNA, the CDR3 is TGCGCCAGCAGCGTATCAGGGCTCTCCTACGAGCAGTACTTC. The encoded protein is CASSVSGLSYEQYF.

The genes are TRBV18 and TRBJ1-2; perhaps TRBD1 as D (5 bases). From germline, CDR1 is KGHSH and CDR2 LQKENI. V lost 3 bases and J 4 bases, leaving 12 bases between the germline ends. CDR3 length: 14 residues. DNA for the CDR3: TGTGCCAGCTCACCCTCAGGGAATGGCTATGGCTACACCTTC. Amino acids: CASSPSGNGYGYTF.

The rearrangement links TRBV28 to TRBJ1-1; 9 bases line up with TRBD1. Germline V gene lookup returns CDR1 MDHEN and CDR2 SYDVKM. The CDR3 runs 17 residues. V was clipped by 6 bases and J by 3 bases; unmatched bases: 14. CDR3 nucleotides: TGTGCCAGCAGAACAACCGGGACAGGGCTAGAGGACACTGAAGCTTTCTTT. Translation: CASRTTGTGLEDTEAFF.

This clone turned up a few times. This rearrangement joins TRBV7-8 to TRBJ1-1; perhaps TRBD1 as D (5 bases). Germline V lookup: CDR1 SGHVS, CDR2 FQNEAQ. This CDR3 is built from 14 residues. V lost 5 bases to trimming and J lost 0 bases, with 10 bases between them. The DNA of the CDR3 is TGTGCCAGCAGCGCTGCAGGGTTGAACACTGAAGCTTTCTTT. It specifies CASSAAGLNTEAFF. Variable domain in full (rest from reference TRBV7-8 and TRBJ1-1): GAGVSQSPRYKVAKRGQDVALRCDPISGHVSLFWYQQALGQGPEFLTYFQNEAQLDKSGLPSDRFFAERPEGSVSTLKIQRTQQEDSAVYLCASSAAGLNTEAFFGQGTRLTVV.

J is TRBJ2-1 and V is TRBV5-5, with 13 nucleotides matching TRBD2. The CDR3 has 16 residues. Looked up from germline, CDR1 is SGHKS and CDR2 is YYEKEE (reference sequence). Unmatched junction bases numbered 9, after V lost 4 bases and J lost 8 bases. The CDR3 is CASSLLTSGGAYEQFF. CDR3 nucleotide sequence: TGTGCCAGCAGCCTCCTTACTAGCGGGGGGGCATATGAGCAGTTCTTC.

The chain combines TRBV7-8 with TRBJ2-4, with D unclear. The CDR3 runs to 12 residues. Germline assignment: CDR1 SGHVS and CDR2 FQNEAQ. V shed 4 bases and J shed 5 bases, with 6 bases lying between them. CDR3 in DNA: TGTGCCAGCAGCTCCAACCAAAACATTCAGTACTTC. It specifies CASSSNQNIQYF.

This chain links TRBV5-4 with TRBJ1-2; 9 bases line up with TRBD1. Germline loops: CDR1 SGHNT, CDR2 YYREEE (reference sequence). CDR3 size: 15 residues. The ends lost 3 bases at V and 8 bases at J; junction bases unmatched: 11. The DNA for the CDR3 is TGTGCCAGCAGCTCCCCCGGGACAGGGACCCTGGGCTACACCTTC. Encoded protein: CASSSPGTGTLGYTF.